The subject of this entry is one T cell receptor beta chain. Its matching antigen is unknown. This sample stems from a study of T cell repertoires and HLA-DP antigens. Background on the study: Alloreactive CD4+ T cells targeted HLA-DP on transduced HeLa. DNA input averaged approximately 0.2 ug in sorted CD137+CD4+ and about 1,300 ng in pre-culture CD4+.

The V end was cut by 0 bases, the J end by 4 bases, with 21 bases between. CDR1 is GTSNPN, CDR2 SVGIG, per germline (reference sequence). This CDR3 has 18 amino acids. Negative selection yielded untouched CD4+ T cells of average about 98% purity. Assay used: immunoSEQ multiplex PCR; TCRdb lists only in-frame clones, some missing. The data show tens of thousands of clones, with 80% seen just once and 1.5% to 2% held by the top ten. Sequencing input: CD4+ T cells from PBMCs. The chain uses TRBV30 and TRBJ2-2; D is ambiguous. This sequence originates from a man aged 60-69 years in good health and CMV-seronegative. DNA of the CDR3: TGTGCCTGGAGTGTACCCCGGGTGATGACCGCCGGCACCGGGGAGCTGTTTTTT. Protein sequence: CAWSVPRVMTAGTGELFF.